The clone carrying this T cell receptor beta chain was counted only a few times. The antigen is not known. The source of the sample is a study of T-cell reconstitution after alpha-beta-depleted transplantation in children. Study conclusions and caveats: Surviving recipient T cells and thymic progenitors produced the high day-60 TCRbeta diversity seen in some patients. Alpha-beta T cells about two months after transplant reportedly derived from several hundred expanded graft clones.

Molecular barcoding with unique molecular identifiers was used for the TCRbeta library. TCRdb reanalysed the PCR reads using MiXCR and keeps one entry per CDR3 protein. The repertoire holds a few hundred thousand distinct CDR3 sequences, 27% seen once, with 30% to 45% in the top ten. Trimming took off 3 bases at V and 0 bases at J, with 5 bases between the two ends. Germline CDR1 is DFQATT and CDR2 is SNEGSKA (reference sequence). This CDR3 region has 13 residues. The sequence came from a boy younger than two with Wiskott-Aldrich syndrome, due to receive a stem cell transplant. The rearrangement uses TRBV20-1 and TRBJ2-2; no definite D call. Sequencing used PBMCs, obtained before TCRalphabeta/CD19-depleted stem cell transplant. CDR3 coding DNA: TGCAGTGCTAGGGCACCGAACACCGGGGAGCTGTTTTTT. Translated: CSARAPNTGELFF.